These 3 T cell receptor beta chains were sequenced from one sample in a study of shared clonotypes between healthy human individuals (dated by TCRdb to the early 2020s). Library preparation used the immunoSEQ multiplex PCR assay. TCRdb's version of the immuneACCESS table is confined to in-frame rearrangements and falls short of the full clone set. An unresolved V gene accounts for under half of the shortfall where checked; the remainder is of unknown origin. This sample has 1,400,000 or so clones in its table, and approximately 98.5% of those were observed once. Together, the top ten hold about 0.4% of the sample. Specimen: naive CD4+ T cells sorted from blood. This sample's cell subset or site label indicates: CD45RA+ positively selected. Receptor source: a man aged 25-45 years in good health.

This chain joins TRBV13 and TRBJ2-1, with 11 bases lining up with TRBD2. Germline V gene sequence: CDR1 PRHDT, CDR2 FYEKMQ (reference sequence). The ends lost 0 bases at V and 9 bases at J; junction bases unmatched: 10. The CDR3 contains 17 residues. The CDR3 sequence is CASSLGRPSGRWSEQFF. Here the CDR3 DNA reads TGTGCCAGCAGCTTAGGCCGCCCTAGCGGGAGGTGGAGTGAGCAGTTCTTC.

The J gene is TRBJ2-2, the V gene TRBV11-3; maybe TRBD1 (5 bases). Looked up from germline, CDR1 is SGHNT and CDR2 is YENEEA. V lost 5 bases, J lost 1 base, and 11 bases lay in between. This CDR3 comprises 15 residues. CDR3: CASSPHGQNTGELFF. For the CDR3, the DNA is TGTGCCAGCAGCCCGCACGGACAGAACACCGGGGAGCTGTTTTTT.

V and J are TRBV5-1 and TRBJ2-5; D is possibly TRBD1 (6 bases). The CDR3 totals 16 residues. Germline V lookup: CDR1 SGHRS, CDR2 YFSETQ. Trimming cost V 5 bases and J 2 bases, with 19 bases left between them. The CDR3 loop is CASRLLTGNPQETQYF. CDR3 nucleotide sequence: TGCGCCAGCAGACTATTAACAGGGAACCCGCAAGAGACCCAGTACTTC.